This TCR beta chain was captured by sequencing in a study of Ad26.COV2.S vaccination and SARS-CoV-2 variants. Study-level background: This donor came from the COV1001 trial of Ad26.COV2.S. Each vaccinee took Ad26.COV2.S intramuscularly, once or twice 56 days apart.

Treatment: 19 received Ad26.COV2.S at low or high dose, single or two shots; about 5 received placebo; per-sample allocation not given. Sampling occurred on day 63 after the first vaccine or placebo injection. This clone has more than one count but fewer than ten. Here immunoSEQ multiplex PCR was the method, and the copy in TCRdb shows in-frame clones only, minus some. The sample carries approximately 300,000 clones, about 82% recorded once. The CDR3 is 13 residues long. V was pared by 2 bases and J by 2 bases, with 6 bases between. CDR1 and CDR2 from the germline V gene are ENHRY and SYGVKD. J is TRBJ1-2 and V is TRBV10-3; D gene ambiguous. This specimen consisted of peripheral blood, obtained in a trial of Ad26.COV2.S vaccine versus placebo. This TCR came from a person between 18 and 65 years old who received the Ad26.COV2.S COVID-19 vaccine or a placebo. The CDR3 loop is CAISEEGNYGYTF. The CDR3 DNA reads TGTGCCATCAGTGAGGAAGGGAACTATGGCTACACCTTC.